These 12 T cell receptor beta chains share one sample of origin, sequenced in a study of beta chain features in type 1 diabetes. As every portion of the isolated RNA was reverse transcribed, the sequencing read expressed TCRB transcripts. The method was immunoSEQ multiplex PCR; TCRdb's version includes in-frame clones alone and lacks a portion of them. This table has a few hundred thousand clones, around 13% appearing once. The specimen sequenced was naive CD4+ T cells from blood. These receptors came from a man in his late teens or twenties in good health.

The chain links TRBV7-2 to TRBJ1-6; D may be TRBD1 (5 bases). Trimming left V 2 bases short and J 8 bases short, with 13 bases between. The CDR3 covers 15 residues. CDR1 SGHTA and CDR2 FQGNSA come from the germline V gene. The CDR3 coding sequence is TGTGCCAGCAGCTTAAACGGCGGGGGGGATTCACCCCTCCACTTT. It encodes CASSLNGGGDSPLHF.

In its sample, this clone was seen a few times. This chain connects TRBV30 to TRBJ1-1; 8 bases match TRBD1. CDR1 is GTSNPN, CDR2 SVGIG, per germline (reference sequence). CDR3 length equals 15 residues. The V gene end was trimmed by 4 bases and the J gene end by 2 bases; junction bases not matched to a gene: 9. CDR3 sequence: CAWTLTGTGNTEAFF. CDR3 nucleotides: TGTGCCTGGACTTTAACCGGGACAGGCAACACTGAAGCTTTCTTT.

The V gene is TRBV10-3, the J gene TRBJ2-3; 10 nucleotides match TRBD2. The germline V gene has CDR1 ENHRY and CDR2 SYGVKD. CDR3 length: 15 amino acids. The V segment lost 4 bases and the J segment 3 bases; nucleotides outside the gene matches: 4. The CDR3 DNA sequence: TGTGCCATCAGTGCCGGACTAGCGGAAACAGATACGCAGTATTTT. Translation gives CAISAGLAETDTQYF.

This clone was observed a handful of times. This sequence joins TRBV19 and TRBJ2-7, with 7 bases lining up with TRBD2. Unmatched junction bases numbered 11, after V lost 3 bases and J lost 3 bases. The CDR3 extends over 16 amino acids. Per the germline V gene, CDR1 is LNHDA and CDR2 is SQIVND (reference sequence). Here the CDR3 reads CASSMRGGSWVYEQYF. CDR3 sequence (DNA): TGTGCCAGTAGTATGCGTGGCGGGAGTTGGGTCTACGAGCAGTACTTC. Using reference TRBV19 and TRBJ2-7 for the parts outside the CDR3, the full variable domain is DGGITQSPKYLFRKEGQNVTLSCEQNLNHDAMYWYRQDPGQGLRLIYYSQIVNDFQKGDIAEGYSVSREKKESFPLTVTSAQKNPTAFYLCASSMRGGSWVYEQYFGPGTRLTVT.

This clone was recorded a few times. The chain recombines TRBV15 with TRBJ2-2; the match to TRBD1 covers 10 bases. Germline CDR1 reads LNHNV; CDR2 reads YYDKDF (reference sequence). V dropped 2 bases and J dropped 9; count of bases not matched to a gene: 9. The CDR3 is made up of 16 amino acids. The CDR3 region is CATSRPGTGVDRELFF. CDR3 sequence (DNA): TGTGCCACCAGCAGACCCGGGACAGGGGTTGATCGGGAGCTGTTTTTT. Full variable domain (remainder filled in from reference TRBV15 and TRBJ2-2): DAMVIQNPRYQVTQFGKPVTLSCSQTLNHNVMYWYQQKSSQAPKLLFHYYDKDFNNEADTPDNFQSRRPNTSFCFLDIRSPGLGDTAMYLCATSRPGTGVDRELFFGEGSRLTVL.

The table lists this clone with a few counts. This sequence joins TRBV15 and TRBJ2-3; 10 bases agree with TRBD1. Germline CDR1 and CDR2: LNHNV and YYDKDF (reference sequence). V was pared by 4 bases and J by 2 bases, with 3 bases of the junction left unmatched. There are 15 residues in the CDR3. In DNA form, the CDR3 reads TGTGCCACCAGCACCGACAGGGGGCACACAGATACGCAGTATTTT. It codes for CATSTDRGHTDTQYF.

The chain uses TRBV7-2 and TRBJ1-5; D is possibly TRBD1 (6 bases). V lost 1 base and J lost 1, with 11 bases in between. CDR3 length equals 16 residues. CDR1 is SGHTA, CDR2 FQGNSA, per germline. The chain's CDR3 is CASSLVARGSNQPQHF. The CDR3 region has the DNA TGTGCCAGCAGCTTAGTTGCCAGGGGAAGCAATCAGCCCCAGCATTTT.

This clone was detected only a few times. The J gene is TRBJ1-2, the V gene TRBV30, with TRBD1 matching 11 bases. Germline values: CDR1 GTSNPN, CDR2 SVGIG (reference sequence). The length of the CDR3 is 16 residues. The V and J ends lost 0 bases and 7 bases, in that order; junction bases with no gene match: 10. CDR3 protein: CAWSVFGQGAPPGYTF. Here the CDR3 DNA reads TGTGCCTGGAGTGTATTCGGACAGGGGGCTCCTCCTGGCTACACCTTC.

In this sample, this clone turned up a few times. The chain uses TRBV2 and TRBJ2-7; D may be TRBD2 (5 bases). CDR1 SNHLY and CDR2 FYNNEI come from the germline V gene. CDR3 length equals 11 residues. The V end was cut by 6 bases, the J end by 7 bases, with 10 bases between. CDR3 loop: CASRSSGEQYF. CDR3 in DNA: TGTGCCAGCAGGTCATCGGGGGAGCAGTACTTC.

This clone occurred a few times. The CDR3 loop is CASSADFGGGVNYGYTF. CDR3 bases: TGTGCCAGCAGTGCAGATTTCGGTGGAGGGGTAAACTATGGCTACACCTTC. The chain combines TRBV6-1 with TRBJ1-2, with a possible D match to TRBD1 (5 bases). V was cut by 4 bases and J by 2 bases, with 20 bases left in between. The CDR3 length is 17 residues. Per the germline V gene, CDR1 is MNHNS and CDR2 is SASEGT.

This clone was found many times. The chain has TRBV29-1 and TRBJ1-4; 11 nucleotides align to TRBD1. The V gene end was trimmed by 2 bases and the J gene end by 15 bases; junction bases not matched to a gene: 2. Germline V gene lookup returns CDR1 SQVTM and CDR2 ANQGSEA. This CDR3 has 11 residues. Here the CDR3 reads CSVESGQGVFF. The CDR3 DNA reads TGCAGCGTTGAATCGGGACAGGGGGTGTTTTTT.

The DNA of the CDR3 is TGTGCCAGCAGCCACACGGGGGGGGATACGCAGTATTTT. This gives the protein CASSHTGGDTQYF. The J gene is TRBJ2-3, the V gene TRBV5-4, with 8 nucleotides matching TRBD2. CDR3 size: 13 residues. The ends lost 4 bases at V and 6 bases at J; junction bases unmatched: 4. Germline CDR1 and CDR2: SGHNT and YYREEE (reference sequence).